This T cell receptor beta chain emerged from a study of T-cell memory formation after mild COVID-19. TCRdb reanalysed the 5' RACE reads using MiXCR and keeps one entry per CDR3 protein. Of some 100,000 distinct CDR3 sequences listed, 8.5% to 14% were seen once; the top ten hold around 40%. This receptor was obtained from a man between 18 and 35 years old who had mild COVID-19 (a few samples of this study predate the infection). Cell type and time point are not known. Material: PBMCs or a T cell subset sorted from them (not recorded which).

CDR3 sequence: CASSLDRGLAKNIQYF. CDR3 DNA: TGTGCCAGCAGCCTAGACAGGGGGCTGGCCAAAAACATTCAGTACTTC. This chain links TRBV7-9 with TRBJ2-4, with TRBD1 identical over 10 bases. The V segment lost 5 bases and the J segment 1 base; nucleotides outside the gene matches: 5. Per the germline V gene, CDR1 is SEHNR and CDR2 is FQNEAQ (reference sequence). CDR3 length equals 16 residues.